A single sample gave rise to the 4 T cell receptor beta chains below, sequenced in a study of blood T cell repertoires in COVID-19. The protocol was immunoSEQ multiplex PCR, while the TCRdb copy is restricted to in-frame clones and leaves out a portion. The sample lists about 81,000 clones, about nine tenths occurring once. Sequencing input: peripheral blood. Receptors were obtained from a woman aged 45-65 years in a cohort sampled during active COVID-19.

V gene TRBV9 combines with J gene TRBJ2-5; tentatively, D is TRBD2 (5 bases). This CDR3 contains 14 residues. The germline V gene has CDR1 SGDLS and CDR2 YYNGEE. The germline V and J ends were trimmed by 4 bases and 5 bases, with 15 bases remaining between them. CDR3 protein: CASSPTSYGETQYF. The CDR3 DNA reads as TGTGCCAGCAGCCCAACTAGTTACGGCGAGACCCAGTACTTC.

The DNA for the CDR3 is TGTGCCAGCCAGTACAGGGGGGGTTCGGACACTGAAGCTTTCTTT. Its protein is CASQYRGGSDTEAFF. The chain links TRBV2 to TRBJ1-1, with 8 bases lining up with TRBD1. The CDR3 spans 15 residues. V lost 8 bases and J lost 3; bases outside the gene matches: 11. Germline CDR1 is SNHLY and CDR2 is FYNNEI.

The J gene is TRBJ2-7, the V gene TRBV6-6, with D possibly TRBD2 on 5 matching bases. This CDR3 spans 11 amino acids. Trimming removed 2 bases at V and 10 bases at J, with 9 bases between. From germline, CDR1 is MNHNY and CDR2 SVGAGI (reference sequence). The CDR3 reads CASSYERVQYF. The DNA for the CDR3 is TGTGCCAGCAGTTACGAGAGGGTTCAGTACTTC.

This sequence joins TRBV3-1 (or the pseudogene TRBV3-2) and TRBJ2-7; TRBD1 matches 11 bases. With 5 bases clipped from V and 5 bases from J, the junction kept 11 bases outside the gene matches. This CDR3 is built from 16 residues. The germline V gene has CDR1 LGHDT and CDR2 YNNKEL (reference sequence). CDR3 region: CASSFTPRTGGHEQYF. CDR3 in DNA: TGTGCCAGCAGCTTTACCCCCCGGACAGGGGGCCACGAGCAGTACTTC.